This TCR beta chain appears in the sequencing data of a study of identical twins' blood T cells. Study overall: Approximately twelve libraries, six alpha and six beta, gave 45 million to 50 million reads.

Study-wide results and caveats: Shared CDR3 clonotype counts between two donors mainly tracked the product of their cloneset sizes, twins included. Twins reportedly had markedly more similar V usage than unrelated donors, even among out-of-frame TCRbeta clonotypes.

The donors were healthy female monozygous twins, three pairs in total. About this clonotype itself: Its antigen is as yet unknown.

V lost 0 bases to trimming and J lost 7 bases, with 13 bases between them. The CDR3 runs 14 residues. Germline values: CDR1 DFQATT, CDR2 SNEGSKA (reference sequence). TCRdb fed the 5' RACE reads into MiXCR, producing one record per CDR3 protein. The sample carries 400,000 or so distinct CDR3 sequences, about 28% recorded once. Sequenced: PBMCs. This TCR was sampled from a woman aged 18-55 years in good health. The V gene is TRBV20-1, the J gene TRBJ1-5, with no clear D. The CDR3 DNA reads TGCAGTGCTAGAGAGCCAGGAATCGGCCAGCCCCAGCATTTT. It is translated as CSAREPGIGQPQHF.